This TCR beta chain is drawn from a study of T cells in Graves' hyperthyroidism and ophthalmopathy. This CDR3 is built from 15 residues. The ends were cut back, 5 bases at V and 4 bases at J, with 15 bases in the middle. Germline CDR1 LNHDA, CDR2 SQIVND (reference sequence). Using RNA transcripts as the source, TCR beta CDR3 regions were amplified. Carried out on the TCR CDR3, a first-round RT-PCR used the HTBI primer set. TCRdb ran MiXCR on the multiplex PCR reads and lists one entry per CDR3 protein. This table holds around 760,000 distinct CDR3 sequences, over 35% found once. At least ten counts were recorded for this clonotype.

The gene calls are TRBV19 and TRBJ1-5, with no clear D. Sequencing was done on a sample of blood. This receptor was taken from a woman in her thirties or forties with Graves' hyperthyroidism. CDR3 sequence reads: CASSVSGDGNQPQHF. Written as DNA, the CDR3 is TGTGCCAGTAGTGTGTCCGGTGACGGTAATCAGCCCCAGCATTTT.